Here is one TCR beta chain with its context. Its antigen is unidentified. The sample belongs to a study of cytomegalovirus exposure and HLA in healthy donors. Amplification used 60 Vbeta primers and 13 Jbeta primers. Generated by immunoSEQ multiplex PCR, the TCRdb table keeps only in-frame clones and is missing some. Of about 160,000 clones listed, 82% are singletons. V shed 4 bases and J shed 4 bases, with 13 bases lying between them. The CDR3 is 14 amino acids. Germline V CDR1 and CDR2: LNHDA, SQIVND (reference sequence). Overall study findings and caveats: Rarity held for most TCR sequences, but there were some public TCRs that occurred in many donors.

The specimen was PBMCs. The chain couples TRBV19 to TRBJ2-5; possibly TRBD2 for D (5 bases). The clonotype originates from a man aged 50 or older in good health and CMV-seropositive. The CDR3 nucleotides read TGTGCCAGTAGTACCGGACTGAAGAGAGAGACCCAGTACTTC. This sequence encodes CASSTGLKRETQYF.